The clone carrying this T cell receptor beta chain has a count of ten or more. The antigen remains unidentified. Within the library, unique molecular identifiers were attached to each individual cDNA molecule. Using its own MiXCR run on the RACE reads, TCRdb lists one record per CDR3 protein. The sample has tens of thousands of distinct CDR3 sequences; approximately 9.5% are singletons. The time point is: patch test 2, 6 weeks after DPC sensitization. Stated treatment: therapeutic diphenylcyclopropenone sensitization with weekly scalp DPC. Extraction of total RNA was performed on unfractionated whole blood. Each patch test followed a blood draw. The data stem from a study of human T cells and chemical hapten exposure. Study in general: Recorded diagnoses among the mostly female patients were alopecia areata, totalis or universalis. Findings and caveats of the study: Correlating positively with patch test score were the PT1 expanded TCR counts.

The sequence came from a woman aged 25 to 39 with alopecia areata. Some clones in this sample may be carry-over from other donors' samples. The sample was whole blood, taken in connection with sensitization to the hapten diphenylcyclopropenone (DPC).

CDR3 in DNA: TGTGCCAGCAGTCCCCCCTGGACTTTAGACAATGAGCAGTTCTTC. Protein sequence: CASSPPWTLDNEQFF. The chain joins TRBV28 to TRBJ2-1; maybe TRBD2 (5 bases). Germline loops: CDR1 MDHEN, CDR2 SYDVKM. This CDR3 region has 15 residues. With 5 bases removed from V and 5 bases from J, the gap between germline ends came to 16 bases.